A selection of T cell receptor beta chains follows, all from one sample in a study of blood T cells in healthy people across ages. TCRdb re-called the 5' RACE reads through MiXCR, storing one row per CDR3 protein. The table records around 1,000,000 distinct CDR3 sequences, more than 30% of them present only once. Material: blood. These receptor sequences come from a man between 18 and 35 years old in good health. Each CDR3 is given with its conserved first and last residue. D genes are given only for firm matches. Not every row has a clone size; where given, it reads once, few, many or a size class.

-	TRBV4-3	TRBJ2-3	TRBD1	CASSHALGQGLRDTQYF	TGCGCCAGCAGCCACGCCCTAGGACAGGGGTTGAGAGATACGCAGTATTTT
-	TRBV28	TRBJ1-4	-	CASSSGTSKTFF	TGTGCCAGCAGTTCCGGGACATCGAAGACGTTTTTT
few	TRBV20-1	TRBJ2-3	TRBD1	CSAPGQGSMDTQYF	TGCAGTGCTCCGGGACAGGGGTCTATGGATACGCAGTATTTT
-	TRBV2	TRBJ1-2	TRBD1	CASSELRGGEGWNGYTF	TGTGCCAGCAGTGAATTAAGAGGGGGCGAGGGTTGGAATGGCTACACCTTC
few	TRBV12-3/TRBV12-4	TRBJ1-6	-	CASSSRGGSWSPLHF	TGTGCCAGCAGTTCTCGAGGCGGTTCGTGGTCACCCCTCCACTTT
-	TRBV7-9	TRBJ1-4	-	CASSWYPEGTKEKLFF	TGTGCCAGCAGCTGGTACCCAGAGGGGACGAAGGAAAAACTGTTTTTT
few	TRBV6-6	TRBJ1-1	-	CASSYTWRGLEDTEAFF	TGTGCCAGCAGTTACACGTGGCGGGGTTTGGAGGACACTGAAGCTTTCTTT
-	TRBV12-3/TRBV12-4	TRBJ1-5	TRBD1	CASSFGTVGDQPQHF	TGTGCCAGCAGTTTCGGGACAGTTGGAGATCAGCCCCAGCATTTT
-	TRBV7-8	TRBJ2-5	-	CASSLGRDPQQYF	TGTGCCAGCAGCTTAGGCAGGGACCCCCAGCAGTACTTC
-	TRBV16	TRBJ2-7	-	CASSQSQGYEQYF	TGTGCCAGCAGCCAATCTCAAGGTTACGAGCAGTACTTC
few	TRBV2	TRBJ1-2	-	CAGYRGPNYGYTF	TGTGCCGGCTACCGGGGGCCTAACTATGGCTACACCTTC
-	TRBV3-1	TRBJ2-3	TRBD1	CASSQPGGGTDTQYF	TGTGCCAGCAGCCAACCAGGGGGAGGCACAGATACGCAGTATTTT
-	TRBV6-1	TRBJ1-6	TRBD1	CASRATGYDSPLHF	TGTGCCAGCAGGGCGACAGGGTATGATTCACCCCTCCACTTT
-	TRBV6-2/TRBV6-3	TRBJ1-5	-	CATEDSAYNQPQHF	TGTGCCACCGAAGACAGTGCCTACAATCAGCCCCAGCATTTT
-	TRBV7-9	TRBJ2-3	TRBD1	CASSYDPGTGVRDTQYF	TGTGCCAGCAGCTACGACCCCGGGACAGGGGTCCGAGATACGCAGTATTTT
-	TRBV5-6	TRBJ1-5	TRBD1	CASSAGTGDNQPQHF	TGTGCCAGTTCGGCCGGGACAGGGGATAATCAGCCCCAGCATTTT
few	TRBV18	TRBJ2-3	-	CASSPLRADTQYF	TGTGCCAGCAGTCCCCTAAGGGCGGATACGCAGTATTTT
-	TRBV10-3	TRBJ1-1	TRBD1	CAISLDREGRAFF	TGTGCCATCAGCCTCGACAGGGAGGGTCGAGCTTTCTTT
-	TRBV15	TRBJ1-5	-	CATSRDRAVGQPQHF	TGTGCCACCAGCAGAGATAGGGCGGTGGGTCAGCCCCAGCATTTT
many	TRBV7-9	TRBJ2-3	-	CASSFVTGYGDTQYF	TGTGCCAGCAGCTTTGTTACAGGGTATGGAGATACGCAGTATTTT